The entry below describes one T cell receptor beta chain. This sample stems from a study of OX40 agonist ivuxolimab in advanced cancers. From germline, CDR1 is SGHAT and CDR2 FQNNGV. V lost 7 bases to trimming and J lost 6 bases, with 16 bases between them. The CDR3 is 13 amino acids. Assay used: immunoSEQ multiplex PCR; TCRdb lists only in-frame clones, some missing. The sample has approximately 54,000 clones; more than 85% are singletons. The clonotype originates from an adult with an advanced solid tumor such as melanoma, head and neck, liver or kidney cancer. The V call is TRBV11-2, the J call TRBJ2-7; no reliable D call. The material sequenced was CD4+ or CD8+ T cells sorted from blood, taken in a trial of the OX40 agonist ivuxolimab. The CDR3 nucleotides read TGTGCCAGCACAAGTAGGCCCCTGAGCGAGCAGTACTTC. Its translation is CASTSRPLSEQYF.